These 3 T cell receptor beta chains were all obtained from the same sample, sequenced in a study of cytotoxic CD8 clonotypes in ibrutinib-treated CLL. Assay: immunoSEQ multiplex PCR; the TCRdb copy retains only in-frame clones and omits some. The sample contains a few hundred thousand clones, over 55% of which appear only once. The specimen was PBMCs, collected after 36 months of ibrutinib treatment. Receptors were obtained from a human donor with chronic lymphocytic leukemia.

V is TRBV27 and J is TRBJ2-7; D remains unclear. Germline CDR1 and CDR2: MNHEY and SMNVEV (reference sequence). With 1 base removed from V and 5 bases from J, the gap between germline ends came to 9 bases. The CDR3 runs to 13 residues. CDR3 in amino acids: CASSLLPSNEQYF. The CDR3 nucleotides read TGTGCCAGCAGTTTATTACCCTCAAACGAGCAGTACTTC.

The chain couples TRBV4-3 to TRBJ1-1; D may be TRBD1 (5 bases). With 4 bases removed from V and 1 base from J, the gap between germline ends came to 10 bases. The CDR3 is 14 residues long. Looked up from germline, CDR1 is LGHNA and CDR2 is YSLEER. CDR3 sequence: CASSLETENTEAFF. The CDR3 bases are TGCGCCAGCAGCCTTGAGACAGAGAACACTGAAGCTTTCTTT.

This clone was counted a few times. This chain uses TRBV7-8 with TRBJ1-5; D remains ambiguous. Germline CDR1 is SGHVS and CDR2 is FQNEAQ. The CDR3 totals 12 residues. V was trimmed by 2 bases and J by 7 bases, leaving 6 bases between them. The CDR3 DNA reads TGTGCCAGCAGCTTACACGGCCAGCCCCAGCATTTT. Translating it yields CASSLHGQPQHF.